This TCR beta chain originates from a study of blood T cells in healthy people across ages. This clonotype was counted between two and nine times. Its cognate antigen is unknown. Germline CDR1 and CDR2: LGHDT and YNNKEL (reference sequence). CDR3 size: 14 residues. Findings and limits, study-wide: Higher diversity and more naive CD4+ cells were features of long-lived donors, compared to aged donors.

For the second PCR, which ran for about 7 to 12 cycles, a sample-barcoded 5' primer and a J-beta primer mix were used. With 12 random nucleotides, a template-switch adaptor tagged each individual cDNA molecule. Every sample produced at least 2.5 million CDR3-containing paired-end reads. TCRdb independently ran MiXCR on the 5' RACE reads; one entry per CDR3 protein. Of 540,000 or so distinct CDR3 sequences listed, 24% are singletons. The sample was also reused in another study, on T cells of mothers and their children.

Specimen: blood. The chain links TRBV3-1 to TRBJ2-5, with D possibly matching TRBD2 (5 bases). The J call may not be correct, given that the DNA end is closer to TRBJ2-7. The TCR comes from a boy aged 5-17 years in good health. The CDR3 here is CASSQETGTYEQYF. CDR3 sequence (DNA): TGTGCCAGCAGCCAAGAAACGGGAACCTACGAGCAGTACTTC.